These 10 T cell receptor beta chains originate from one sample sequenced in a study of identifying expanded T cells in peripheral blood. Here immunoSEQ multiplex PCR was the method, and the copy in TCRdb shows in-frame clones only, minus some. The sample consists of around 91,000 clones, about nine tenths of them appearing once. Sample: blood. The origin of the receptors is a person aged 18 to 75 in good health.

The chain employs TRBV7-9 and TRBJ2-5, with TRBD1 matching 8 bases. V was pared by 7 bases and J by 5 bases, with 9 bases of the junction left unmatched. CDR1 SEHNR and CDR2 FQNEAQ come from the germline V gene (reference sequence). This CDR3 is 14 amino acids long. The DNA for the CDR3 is TGTGCCAGCACCGAGACAGGGGCGTGGGAGACCCAGTACTTC. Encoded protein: CASTETGAWETQYF.

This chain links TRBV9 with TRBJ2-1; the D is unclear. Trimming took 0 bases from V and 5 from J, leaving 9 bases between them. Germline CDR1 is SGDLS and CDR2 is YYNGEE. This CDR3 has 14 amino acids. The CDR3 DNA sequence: TGTGCCAGCAGCGTAGAAATAAGGGACAATGAGCAGTTCTTC. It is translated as CASSVEIRDNEQFF.

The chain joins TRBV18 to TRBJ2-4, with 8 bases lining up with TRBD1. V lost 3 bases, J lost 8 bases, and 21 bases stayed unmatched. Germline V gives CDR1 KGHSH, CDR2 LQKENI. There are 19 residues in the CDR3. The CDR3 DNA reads TGTGCCAGCTCACCTCTATTCCGAGGACAGGGACACTTTAGGGACATTCAGTACTTC. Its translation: CASSPLFRGQGHFRDIQYF.

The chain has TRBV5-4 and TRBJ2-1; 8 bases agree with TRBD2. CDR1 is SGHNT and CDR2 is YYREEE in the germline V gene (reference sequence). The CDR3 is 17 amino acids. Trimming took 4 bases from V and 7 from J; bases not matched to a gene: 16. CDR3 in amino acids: CASSAGGLGLAGNEQFF. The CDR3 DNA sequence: TGTGCCAGCAGCGCGGGGGGCCTGGGGCTAGCCGGGAATGAGCAGTTCTTC.

This CDR3 reads CAWTGQYEQYF. The CDR3 nucleotides are TGTGCCTGGACGGGACAATACGAGCAGTACTTC. This chain links TRBV30 with TRBJ2-7; TRBD1 might be the D (6 bases). CDR3 length: 11 residues. V lost 4 bases and J lost 4, with 8 bases in between. CDR1 and CDR2 (germline): GTSNPN, SVGIG (reference sequence). Full variable domain (outside the CDR3, taken from reference TRBV30 and TRBJ2-7): SQTIHQWPATLVQPVGSPLSLECTVEGTSNPNLYWYRQAAGRGLQLLFYSVGIGQISSEVPQNLSASRPQDRQFILSSKKLLLSDSGFYLCAWTGQYEQYFGPGTRLTVT.

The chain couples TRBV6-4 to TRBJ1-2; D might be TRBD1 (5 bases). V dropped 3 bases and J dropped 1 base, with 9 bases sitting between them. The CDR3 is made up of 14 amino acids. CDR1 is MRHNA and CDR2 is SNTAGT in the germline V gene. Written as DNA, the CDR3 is TGTGCCAGCAGTGAATGGGGCAATAACTATGGCTACACCTTC. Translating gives CASSEWGNNYGYTF.

The CDR3 region has the DNA TGTGCCAGCAAGCGCGGGGGGATCTATGGCTACACCTTC. Its translation is CASKRGGIYGYTF. The rearrangement joins TRBV7-9 to TRBJ1-2; D might be TRBD1 (5 bases). V lost 7 bases, J lost 4 bases, and 13 bases lay in between. The CDR3 is 13 residues long. Germline CDR1 and CDR2: SEHNR and FQNEAQ (reference sequence).

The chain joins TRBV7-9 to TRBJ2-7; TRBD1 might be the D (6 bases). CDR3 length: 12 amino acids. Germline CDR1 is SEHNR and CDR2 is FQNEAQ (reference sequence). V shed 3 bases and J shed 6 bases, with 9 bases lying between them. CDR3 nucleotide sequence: TGTGCCAGCAGCTTGCAGGGGAGCGAGCAGTACTTC. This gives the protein CASSLQGSEQYF. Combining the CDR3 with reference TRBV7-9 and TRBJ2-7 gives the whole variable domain DTGVSQNPRHKITKRGQNVTFRCDPISEHNRLYWYRQTLGQGPEFLTYFQNEAQLEKSRLLSDRFSAERPKGSFSTLEIQRTEQGDSAMYLCASSLQGSEQYFGPGTRLTVT.

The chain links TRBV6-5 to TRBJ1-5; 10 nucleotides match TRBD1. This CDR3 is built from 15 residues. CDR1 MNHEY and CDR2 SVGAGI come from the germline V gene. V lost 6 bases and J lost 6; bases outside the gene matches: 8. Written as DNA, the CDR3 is TGTGCCAGCAGAACCGGGACAGGGGAGTCTCAGCCCCAGCATTTT. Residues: CASRTGTGESQPQHF.

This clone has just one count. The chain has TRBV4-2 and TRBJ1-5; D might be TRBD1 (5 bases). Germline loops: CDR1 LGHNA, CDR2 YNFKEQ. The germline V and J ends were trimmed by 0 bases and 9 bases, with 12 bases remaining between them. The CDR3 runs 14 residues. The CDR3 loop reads CASSQEDIPGPQHF. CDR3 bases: TGTGCCAGCAGCCAAGAGGACATCCCGGGGCCCCAGCATTTT.